The T cell receptor (beta chain) described here comes from a study of blood T cells in healthy people across ages. Findings and caveats of the study: Estimated diversity that came from one million T cells was considered an underestimate.

This CDR3 has 15 amino acids. The germline V and J ends were trimmed by 5 bases and 0 bases, with 11 bases remaining between them. Germline V gene data show CDR1 as SGHVS and CDR2 as FQNEAQ. This clonotype was detected only a few times. Its target is unknown. The use of a sample-barcoded 5' primer and a J-beta primer mix characterized a second PCR of about 6 to 11 cycles. TCRdb re-called the 5' RACE reads with MiXCR, one entry per CDR3 protein. This repertoire shows roughly 640,000 distinct CDR3 sequences, 25% to 35% found once; its top ten account for 15% to 18%. The rearrangement joins TRBV7-8 to TRBJ1-3, with D unresolved. Sequencing was performed on blood. The TCR sequence derives from a woman older than 75 in good health. This CDR3 is CASSPTPASGNTIYF. The DNA of the CDR3 is TGTGCCAGCAGCCCGACACCAGCCTCTGGAAACACCATATATTTT.